These 6 T cell receptor beta chains were all obtained from the same sample, sequenced in a study of Graves' ophthalmopathy and Graves' hyperthyroidism. Scientists amplified the TCR beta CDR3 regions from RNA transcripts. Investigators did first-round RT-PCR with HTBI primers, then second-round multiplex PCR. A single record per CDR3 protein comes from TCRdb applying MiXCR to the multiplex PCR reads. The table includes around 520,000 distinct CDR3 sequences, approximately 37% detected once. Sequencing input: peripheral blood or thyroid tissue (not recorded which). The receptor set was obtained from an adult man with Graves' hyperthyroidism.

This clonotype came up many times. The chain joins TRBV19 to TRBJ1-5, with a possible D match to TRBD1 (5 bases). CDR3 length equals 15 residues. V lost 4 bases and J lost 5, with 15 bases in between. The germline gives CDR1 LNHDA, CDR2 SQIVND (reference sequence). The CDR3 DNA sequence: TGTGCCAGTAGTAAGGAAGCAGTAGGGGATCAGCCCCAGCATTTT. Translated, it gives CASSKEAVGDQPQHF.

The V call is TRBV10-3, the J call TRBJ1-3, with D hard to call. Deletions cut 10 bases from V and 0 bases from J, with 10 bases between. The CDR3 is 13 amino acids. Germline V lookup: CDR1 ENHRY, CDR2 SYGVKD. CDR3: CASGMSSGNTIYF. CDR3 DNA sequence: TGTGCCAGCGGAATGAGCTCTGGAAACACCATATATTTT.

The chain couples TRBV15 to TRBJ2-7; D is possibly TRBD2 (7 bases). The germline gives CDR1 LNHNV, CDR2 YYDKDF (reference sequence). The CDR3 length is 15 residues. For the CDR3, the DNA is TGTGCTTACAGAAGGGGGGGCCAAATGAACTACGAGCAGTACTTC. Amino acid sequence: CAYRRGGQMNYEQYF.

The chain joins TRBV7-2 to TRBJ2-7; 7 bases align to TRBD1. V trimming: 10 bases; J trimming: 3 bases; junction bases outside the gene matches: 12. Per germline, CDR1 SGHTA and CDR2 FQGNSA. The CDR3 length is 14 residues. CDR3 bases: TGTGCCAACAGTGCCAACAGGGGTTTCTACGAGCAGTACTTC. The encoded protein is CANSANRGFYEQYF.

The chain carries TRBV30 and TRBJ1-6; D perhaps matches TRBD1 (5 bases). Germline V gives CDR1 GTSNPN, CDR2 SVGIG (reference sequence). V was shortened by 0 bases and J by 14 bases, with 14 bases between the two germline ends. This CDR3 contains 13 residues. This CDR3 is CAWSVGGVVTLHF. CDR3 nucleotide sequence: TGTGCCTGGAGTGTCGGGGGGGTCGTAACCCTCCACTTT.

This chain uses TRBV10-3 with TRBJ2-7; the D is unclear. Trimming stripped 3 bases from V and 7 bases from J, with 10 bases between. CDR1 and CDR2 from the germline V gene are ENHRY and SYGVKD. The CDR3 extends over 12 amino acids. The CDR3 is CAISEGNNEQYF. CDR3 DNA: TGTGCCATCAGTGAAGGGAACAATGAGCAGTACTTC.